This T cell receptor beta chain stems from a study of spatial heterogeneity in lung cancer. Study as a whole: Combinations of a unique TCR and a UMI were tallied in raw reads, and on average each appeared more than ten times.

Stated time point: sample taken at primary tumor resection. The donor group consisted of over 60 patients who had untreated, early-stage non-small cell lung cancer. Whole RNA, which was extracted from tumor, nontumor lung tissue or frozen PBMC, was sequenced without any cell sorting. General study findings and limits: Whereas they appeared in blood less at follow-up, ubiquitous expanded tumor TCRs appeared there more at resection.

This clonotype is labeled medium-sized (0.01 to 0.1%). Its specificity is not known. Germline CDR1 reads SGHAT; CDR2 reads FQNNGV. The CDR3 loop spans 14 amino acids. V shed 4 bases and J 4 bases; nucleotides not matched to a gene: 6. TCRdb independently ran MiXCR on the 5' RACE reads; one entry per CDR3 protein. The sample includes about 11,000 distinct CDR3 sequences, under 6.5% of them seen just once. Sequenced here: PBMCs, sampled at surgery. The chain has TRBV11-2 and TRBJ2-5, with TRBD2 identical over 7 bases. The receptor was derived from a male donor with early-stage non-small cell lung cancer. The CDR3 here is CASSWPREGETQYF. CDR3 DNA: TGTGCCAGCAGCTGGCCCAGGGAGGGAGAGACCCAGTACTTC.